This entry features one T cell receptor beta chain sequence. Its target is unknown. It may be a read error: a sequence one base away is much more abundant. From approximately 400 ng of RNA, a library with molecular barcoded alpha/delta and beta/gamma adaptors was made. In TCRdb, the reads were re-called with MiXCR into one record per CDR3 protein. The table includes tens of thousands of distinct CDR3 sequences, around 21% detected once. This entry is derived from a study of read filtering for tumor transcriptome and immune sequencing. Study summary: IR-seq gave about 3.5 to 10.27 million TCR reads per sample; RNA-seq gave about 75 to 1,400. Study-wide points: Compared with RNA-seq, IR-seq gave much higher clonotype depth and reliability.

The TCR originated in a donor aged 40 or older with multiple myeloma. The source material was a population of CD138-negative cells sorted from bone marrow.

CDR3 loop: CASSLGRGAHEKLFF. CDR3 nucleotide sequence: TGTGCCAGCAGTTTAGGCAGAGGGGCTCATGAAAAACTGTTTTTT. This chain uses TRBV12-3 or TRBV12-4 with TRBJ1-4, with D perhaps TRBD1 (5 bases). CDR3 size: 15 residues. V shed 1 base and J shed 6 bases, with 12 bases lying between them.